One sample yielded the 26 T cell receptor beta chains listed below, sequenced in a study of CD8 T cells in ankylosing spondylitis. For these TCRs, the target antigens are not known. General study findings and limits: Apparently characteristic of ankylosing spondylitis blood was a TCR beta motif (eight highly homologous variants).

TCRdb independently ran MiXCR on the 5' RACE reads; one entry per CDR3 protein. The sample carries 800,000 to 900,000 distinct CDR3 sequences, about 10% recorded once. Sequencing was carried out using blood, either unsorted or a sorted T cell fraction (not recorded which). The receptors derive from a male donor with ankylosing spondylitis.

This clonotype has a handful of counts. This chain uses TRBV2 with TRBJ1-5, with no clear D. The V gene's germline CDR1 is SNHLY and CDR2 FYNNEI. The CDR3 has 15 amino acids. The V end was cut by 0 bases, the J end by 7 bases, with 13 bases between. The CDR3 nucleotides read TGTGCCAGCAGTGAAGCCCAGATCGTCCACCAGCCCCAGCATTTT. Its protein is CASSEAQIVHQPQHF. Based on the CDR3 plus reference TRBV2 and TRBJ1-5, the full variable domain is EPEVTQTPSHQVTQMGQEVILRCVPISNHLYFYWYRQILGQKVEFLVSFYNNEISEKSEIFDDQFSVERPDGSNFTLKIRSTKLEDSAMYFCASSEAQIVHQPQHFGDGTRLSIL.

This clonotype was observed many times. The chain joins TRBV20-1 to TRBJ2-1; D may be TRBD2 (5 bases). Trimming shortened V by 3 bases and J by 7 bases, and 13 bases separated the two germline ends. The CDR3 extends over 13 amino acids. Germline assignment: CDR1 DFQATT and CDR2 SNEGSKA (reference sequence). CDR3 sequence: CSASGGHFNEQFF. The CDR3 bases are TGCAGTGCTAGCGGAGGCCACTTTAATGAGCAGTTCTTC.

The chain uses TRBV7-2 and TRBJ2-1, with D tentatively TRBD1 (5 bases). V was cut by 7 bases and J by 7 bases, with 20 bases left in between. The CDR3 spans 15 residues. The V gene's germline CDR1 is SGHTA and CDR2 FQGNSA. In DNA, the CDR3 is TGTGCCAGCACCTCCCAGCAGGGAACAGAGAATGAGCAGTTCTTC. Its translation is CASTSQQGTENEQFF.

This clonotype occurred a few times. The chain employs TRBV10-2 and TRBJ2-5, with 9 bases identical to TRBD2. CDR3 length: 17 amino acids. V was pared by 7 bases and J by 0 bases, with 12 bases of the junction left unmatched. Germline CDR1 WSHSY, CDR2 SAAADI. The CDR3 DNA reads TGCGCCAGCAACCCCGGGCGGGGGGGGTCGTACCAAGAGACCCAGTACTTC. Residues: CASNPGRGGSYQETQYF.

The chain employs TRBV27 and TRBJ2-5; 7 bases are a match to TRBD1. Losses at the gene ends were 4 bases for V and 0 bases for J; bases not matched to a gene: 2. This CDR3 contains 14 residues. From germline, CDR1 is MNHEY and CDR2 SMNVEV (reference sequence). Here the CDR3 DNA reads TGTGCCAGCAGTTCGGACAGGTACCAAGAGACCCAGTACTTC. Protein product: CASSSDRYQETQYF.

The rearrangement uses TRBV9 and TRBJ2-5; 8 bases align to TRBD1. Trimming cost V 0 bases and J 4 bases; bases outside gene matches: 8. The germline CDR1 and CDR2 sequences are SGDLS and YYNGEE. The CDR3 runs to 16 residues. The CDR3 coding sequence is TGTGCCAGCAGCGTAGGACCTACAGGGGGAGGAGAGACCCAGTACTTC. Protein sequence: CASSVGPTGGGETQYF.

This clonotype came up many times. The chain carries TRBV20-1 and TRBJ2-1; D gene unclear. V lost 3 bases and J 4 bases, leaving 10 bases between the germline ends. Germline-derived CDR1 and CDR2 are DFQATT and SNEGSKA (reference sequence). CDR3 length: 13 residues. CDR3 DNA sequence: TGCAGTGCTAGGCAACAGCTTTACAATGAGCAGTTCTTC. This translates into CSARQQLYNEQFF.

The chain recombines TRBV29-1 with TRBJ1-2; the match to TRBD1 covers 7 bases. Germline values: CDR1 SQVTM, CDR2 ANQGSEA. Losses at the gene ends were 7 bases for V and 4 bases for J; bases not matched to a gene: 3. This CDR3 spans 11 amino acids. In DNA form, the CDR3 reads TGCAGCGGTGGGGACAGCTATGGCTACACCTTC. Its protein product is CSGGDSYGYTF.

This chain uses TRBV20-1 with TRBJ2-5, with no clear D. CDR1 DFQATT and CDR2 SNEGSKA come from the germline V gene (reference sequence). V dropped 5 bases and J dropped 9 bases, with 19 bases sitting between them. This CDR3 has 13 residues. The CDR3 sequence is CSALHAGQKAQYF. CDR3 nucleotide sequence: TGCAGTGCTTTACACGCCGGGCAGAAGGCCCAGTACTTC.

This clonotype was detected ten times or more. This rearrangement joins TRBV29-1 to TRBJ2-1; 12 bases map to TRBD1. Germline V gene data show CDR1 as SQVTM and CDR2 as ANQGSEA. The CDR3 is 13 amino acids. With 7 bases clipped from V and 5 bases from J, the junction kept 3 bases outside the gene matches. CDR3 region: CSGGQGANNEQFF. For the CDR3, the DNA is TGCAGCGGGGGACAGGGGGCGAACAATGAGCAGTTCTTC.

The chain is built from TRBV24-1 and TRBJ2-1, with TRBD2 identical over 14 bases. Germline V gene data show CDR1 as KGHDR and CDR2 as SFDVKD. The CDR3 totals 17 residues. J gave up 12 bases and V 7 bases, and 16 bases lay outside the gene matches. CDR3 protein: CATSRPSGTSGGYAQFF. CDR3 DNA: TGTGCCACCAGCAGACCCTCCGGGACTAGCGGGGGATACGCGCAGTTCTTC.

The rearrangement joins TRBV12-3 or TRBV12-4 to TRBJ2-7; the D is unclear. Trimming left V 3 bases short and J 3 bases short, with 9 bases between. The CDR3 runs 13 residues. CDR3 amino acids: CASSLNRHYEQYF. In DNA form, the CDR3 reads TGTGCCAGCAGTTTGAACAGACACTACGAGCAGTACTTC.

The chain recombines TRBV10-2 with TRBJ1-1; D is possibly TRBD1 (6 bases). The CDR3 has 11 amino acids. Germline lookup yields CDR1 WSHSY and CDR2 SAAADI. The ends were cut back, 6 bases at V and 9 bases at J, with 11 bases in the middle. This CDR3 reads CASSTGGQAFF. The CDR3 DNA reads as TGCGCCAGCAGCACCGGGGGGCAAGCTTTCTTT.

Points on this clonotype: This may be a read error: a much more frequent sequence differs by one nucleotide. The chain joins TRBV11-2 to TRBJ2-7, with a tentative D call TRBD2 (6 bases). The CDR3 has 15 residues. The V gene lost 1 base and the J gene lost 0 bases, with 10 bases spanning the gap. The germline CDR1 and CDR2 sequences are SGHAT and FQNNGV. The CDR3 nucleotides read TGTGCCAGCAGCTTAGGGATAGCGGACTCCTACGAGCAGTACTTC. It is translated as CASSLGIADSYEQYF.

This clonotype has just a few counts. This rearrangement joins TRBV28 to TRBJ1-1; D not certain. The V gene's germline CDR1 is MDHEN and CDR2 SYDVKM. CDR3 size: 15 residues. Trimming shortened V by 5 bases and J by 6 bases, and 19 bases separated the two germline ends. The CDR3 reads CASSLAGVRMAEAFF. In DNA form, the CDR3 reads TGTGCCAGCAGTCTAGCCGGCGTGCGTATGGCTGAAGCTTTCTTT.

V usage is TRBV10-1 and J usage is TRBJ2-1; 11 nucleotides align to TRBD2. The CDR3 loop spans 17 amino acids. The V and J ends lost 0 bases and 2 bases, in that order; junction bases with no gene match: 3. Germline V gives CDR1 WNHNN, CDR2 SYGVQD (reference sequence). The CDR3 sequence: CASSESGGLAAYNEQFF. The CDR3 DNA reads TGCGCCAGCAGTGAGTCGGGGGGACTAGCGGCCTACAATGAGCAGTTCTTC.

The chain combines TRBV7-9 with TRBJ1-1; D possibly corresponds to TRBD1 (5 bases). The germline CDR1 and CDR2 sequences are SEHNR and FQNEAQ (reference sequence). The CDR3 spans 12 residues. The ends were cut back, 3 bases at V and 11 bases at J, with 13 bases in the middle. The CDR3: CASSFTGPRAFF. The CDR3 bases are TGTGCCAGCAGCTTTACAGGACCGAGGGCTTTCTTT.

CDR3 amino acids: CASSRRANSNQPQHF. CDR3 coding DNA: TGTGCCAGCAGTCGGAGGGCCAATAGCAATCAGCCCCAGCATTTT. The chain links TRBV27 to TRBJ1-5; D is uncertain. The germline V and J ends were trimmed by 5 bases and 0 bases, with 11 bases remaining between them. CDR1 and CDR2 from the germline V gene are MNHEY and SMNVEV (reference sequence). CDR3 length: 15 residues.

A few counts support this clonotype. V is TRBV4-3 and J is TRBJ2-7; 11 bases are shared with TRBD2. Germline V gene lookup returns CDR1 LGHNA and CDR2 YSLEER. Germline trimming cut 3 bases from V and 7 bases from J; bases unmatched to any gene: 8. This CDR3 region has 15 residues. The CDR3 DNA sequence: TGCGCCAGCAGCCACCTAGCGGGGGGCCTGGGGGAGCAGTACTTC. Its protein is CASSHLAGGLGEQYF.

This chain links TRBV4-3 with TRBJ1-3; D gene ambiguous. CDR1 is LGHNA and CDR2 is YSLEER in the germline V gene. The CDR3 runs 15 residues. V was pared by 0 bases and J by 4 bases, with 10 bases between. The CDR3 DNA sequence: TGCGCCAGCAGCCAAGATTGGGCGGCGGGAAACACCATATATTTT. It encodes CASSQDWAAGNTIYF.

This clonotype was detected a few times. Written as DNA, the CDR3 is TGTGCCAGCAGCCAAGACGGGTTAGGGGGTTATGAGCAGTACTTC. This sequence encodes CASSQDGLGGYEQYF. The chain recombines TRBV4-2 with TRBJ2-7; D is possibly TRBD1 (6 bases). The germline V gene encodes CDR1 LGHNA and CDR2 YNFKEQ. The V end was cut by 0 bases, the J end by 7 bases, with 16 bases between. There are 15 residues in the CDR3.

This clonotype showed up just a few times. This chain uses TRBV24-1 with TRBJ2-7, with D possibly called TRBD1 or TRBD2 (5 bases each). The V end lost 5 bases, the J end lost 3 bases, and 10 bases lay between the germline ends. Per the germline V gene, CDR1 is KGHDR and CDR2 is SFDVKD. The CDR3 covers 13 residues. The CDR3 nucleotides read TGTGCCACCAGTGGACGGGGCGACTACGAGCAGTACTTC. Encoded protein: CATSGRGDYEQYF.

CDR3 sequence (DNA): TGTGCCAGCCGACTTTGGGGCGGGGGGGCGTCCATCAGCACAGATACGCAGTATTTT. It yields the protein CASRLWGGGASISTDTQYF. The chain joins TRBV6-2 or TRBV6-3 to TRBJ2-3; 9 bases fit TRBD2. Losses at the gene ends were 8 bases for V and 0 bases for J; bases not matched to a gene: 18. Germline CDR1 is MNHEY and CDR2 is SVGEGT. This CDR3 contains 19 residues.

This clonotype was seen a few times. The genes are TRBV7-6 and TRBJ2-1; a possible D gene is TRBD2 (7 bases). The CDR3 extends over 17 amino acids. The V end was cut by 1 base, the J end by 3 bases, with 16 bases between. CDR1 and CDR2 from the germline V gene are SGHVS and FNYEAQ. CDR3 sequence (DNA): TGTGCCAGCAGCTTAGGGGGGGGGGCTAGCGGCTACAATGAGCAGTTCTTC. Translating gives CASSLGGGASGYNEQFF.

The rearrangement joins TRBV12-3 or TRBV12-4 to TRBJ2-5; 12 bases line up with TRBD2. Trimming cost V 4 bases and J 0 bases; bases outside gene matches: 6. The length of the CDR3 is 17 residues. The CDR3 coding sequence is TGTGCCAGCAGTTCCGGGACTAGCGGGTATCACCAAGAGACCCAGTACTTC. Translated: CASSSGTSGYHQETQYF.

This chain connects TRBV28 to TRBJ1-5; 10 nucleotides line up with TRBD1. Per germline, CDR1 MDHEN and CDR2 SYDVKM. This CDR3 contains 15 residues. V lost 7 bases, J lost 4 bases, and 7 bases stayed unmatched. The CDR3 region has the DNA TGTGCCAGCAACCCCGGGACAGGGGTTAATCAGCCCCAGCATTTT. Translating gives CASNPGTGVNQPQHF.